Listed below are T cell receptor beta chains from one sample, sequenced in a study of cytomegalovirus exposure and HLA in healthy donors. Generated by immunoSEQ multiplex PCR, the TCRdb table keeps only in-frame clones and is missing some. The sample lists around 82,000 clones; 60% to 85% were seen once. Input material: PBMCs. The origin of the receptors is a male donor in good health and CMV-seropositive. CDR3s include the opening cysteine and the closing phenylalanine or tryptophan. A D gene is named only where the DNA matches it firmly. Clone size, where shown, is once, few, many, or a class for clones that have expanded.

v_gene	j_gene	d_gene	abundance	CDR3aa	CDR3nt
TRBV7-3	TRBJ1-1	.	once	CASSLVGGRGTEAFF	TGTGCCAGCAGCTTAGTAGGGGGGAGGGGCACTGAAGCTTTCTTT
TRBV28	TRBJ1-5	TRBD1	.	CASSLSLTPGQKRGNQPQHF	TGTGCCAGCAGTTTATCCCTAACCCCGGGACAGAAAAGGGGCAATCAGCCCCAGCATTTT
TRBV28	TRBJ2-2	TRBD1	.	CASSLWDRANTGELFF	TGTGCCAGCAGTTTATGGGACAGGGCGAACACCGGGGAGCTGTTTTTT
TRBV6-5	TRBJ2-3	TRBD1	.	CASSGQDTDTQYF	TGTGCCAGCAGCGGACAGGACACAGATACGCAGTATTTT
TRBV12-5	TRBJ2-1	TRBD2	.	CASGGLVHNEQFF	TGTGCTAGTGGGGGACTAGTCCACAATGAGCAGTTCTTC
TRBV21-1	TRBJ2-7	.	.	CASSKAKGFHEQYF	TGTGCCAGCAGCAAAGCGAAGGGGTTCCACGAGCAGTACTTC
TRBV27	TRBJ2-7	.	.	CASKRAEQIRYEQYF	TGTGCCAGCAAGAGGGCTGAACAGATTAGGTACGAGCAGTACTTC
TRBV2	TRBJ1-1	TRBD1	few	CASIDRGRKAEAFF	TGTGCCAGCATAGACAGGGGGCGTAAGGCTGAAGCTTTCTTT
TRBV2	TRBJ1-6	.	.	CASNPTEFGNSPLHF	TGTGCCAGCAATCCCACAGAATTCGGAAATTCACCCCTCCACTTT
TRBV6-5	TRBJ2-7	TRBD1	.	CASSYRQGTHEQYF	TGTGCCAGCAGTTATCGACAGGGGACCCACGAGCAGTACTTC
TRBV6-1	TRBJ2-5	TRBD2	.	CASSPMGGVETQYF	TGTGCCAGCAGCCCTATGGGAGGGGTAGAGACCCAGTACTTC
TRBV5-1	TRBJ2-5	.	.	CASSLELRVQETQYF	TGCGCCAGCAGCTTGGAGTTGAGGGTTCAAGAGACCCAGTACTTC
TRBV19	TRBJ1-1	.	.	CASSIDRGSTEAFF	TGTGCCAGTAGTATCGATAGGGGCAGCACTGAAGCTTTCTTT
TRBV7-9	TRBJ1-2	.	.	CASSLIGGPRNYGYTF	TGTGCCAGCAGCTTAATAGGGGGTCCCCGTAACTATGGCTACACCTTC
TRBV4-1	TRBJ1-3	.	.	CASSQGRFRSGNTIYF	TGCGCCAGCAGCCAAGGCAGGTTCCGCTCTGGAAACACCATATATTTT
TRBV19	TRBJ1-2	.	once	CASNRGYGYTF	TGTGCCAGTAACCGCGGCTATGGCTACACCTTC
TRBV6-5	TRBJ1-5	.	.	CASSYSYSNQPQHF	TGTGCCAGCAGTTACTCTTATAGCAATCAGCCCCAGCATTTT
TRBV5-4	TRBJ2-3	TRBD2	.	CASSKLAGGPGTDTQYF	TGTGCCAGCAGCAAACTAGCGGGAGGGCCGGGCACAGATACGCAGTATTTT
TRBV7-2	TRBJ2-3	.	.	CASSFGPTTDTQYF	TGTGCCAGCAGCTTTGGGCCCACCACAGATACGCAGTATTTT
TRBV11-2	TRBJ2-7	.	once	CASSLDRGYEQYF	TGTGCCAGCAGCTTAGACAGGGGCTACGAGCAGTACTTC
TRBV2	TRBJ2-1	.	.	CASSQQTGEGFF	TGTGCCAGCAGCCAACAGACAGGGGAGGGGTTCTTC
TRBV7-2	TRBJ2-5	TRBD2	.	CASSLHALAGQETQYF	TGTGCCAGCAGCTTACATGCGCTAGCGGGACAAGAGACCCAGTACTTC
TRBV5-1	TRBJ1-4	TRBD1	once	CASSLGVGTGAEKLFF	TGCGCCAGCAGCTTGGGGGTCGGGACAGGGGCTGAAAAACTGTTTTTT
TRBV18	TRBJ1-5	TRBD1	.	CASSPGTGDRNQPQHF	TGTGCCAGCTCCCCCGGGACAGGGGACAGGAATCAGCCCCAGCATTTT
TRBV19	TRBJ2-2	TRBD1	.	CASSIGGTGNTGELFF	TGTGCCAGTAGTATAGGCGGGACAGGGAACACCGGGGAGCTGTTTTTT
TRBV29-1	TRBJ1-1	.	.	CSVPRSNTEAFF	TGCAGCGTTCCACGGAGTAACACTGAAGCTTTCTTT
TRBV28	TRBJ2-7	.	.	CASSRQEPYEQYF	TGTGCCAGCAGCCGACAGGAGCCCTACGAGCAGTACTTC
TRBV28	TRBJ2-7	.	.	CASSYQRSYEQYF	TGTGCCAGCAGTTATCAGCGCTCCTACGAGCAGTACTTC
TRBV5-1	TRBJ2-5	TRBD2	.	CASSLAPGGETQYF	TGCGCCAGCAGCTTGGCCCCGGGGGGGGAGACCCAGTACTTC
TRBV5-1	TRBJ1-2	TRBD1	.	CASGTGGYYGYTF	TGCGCCAGCGGGACAGGGGGATACTATGGCTACACCTTC
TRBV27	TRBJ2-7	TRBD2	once	CASRLAGEYEQYF	TGTGCCAGTAGACTAGCGGGAGAATACGAGCAGTACTTC
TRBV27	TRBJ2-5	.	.	CASSSPQTDSQETQYF	TGTGCCAGCAGTTCACCCCAGACAGACTCCCAGGAGACCCAGTACTTC
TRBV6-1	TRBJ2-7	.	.	CASSATGSHEQYF	TGTGCCAGCAGTGCTACAGGGTCCCACGAGCAGTACTTC
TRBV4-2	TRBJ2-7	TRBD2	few	CASSQGLAGGYEQYF	TGTGCCAGCAGCCAAGGACTAGCGGGAGGCTACGAGCAGTACTTC
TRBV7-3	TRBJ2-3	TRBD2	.	CASSVRGLAGRTDTQYF	TGTGCCAGCAGCGTTCGGGGACTAGCGGGGCGCACAGATACGCAGTATTTT
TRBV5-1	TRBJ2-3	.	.	CASSFGGGLTDTQYF	TGCGCCAGCAGCTTTGGCGGGGGCCTCACAGATACGCAGTATTTT
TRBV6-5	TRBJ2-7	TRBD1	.	CASSLAGGVYEQYF	TGTGCCAGCAGTTTAGCAGGGGGAGTTTACGAGCAGTACTTC
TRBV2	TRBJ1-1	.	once	CASSDTSSRAFF	TGTGCCAGCAGCGATACAAGTTCGCGGGCTTTCTTT
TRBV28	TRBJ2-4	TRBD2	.	CASTNAGAGGSGGKNIQYF	TGTGCCAGCACTAACGCGGGAGCGGGAGGTTCTGGGGGCAAAAACATTCAGTACTTC
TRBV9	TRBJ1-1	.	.	CASSVDWNTEAFF	TGTGCCAGCAGCGTAGACTGGAACACTGAAGCTTTCTTT
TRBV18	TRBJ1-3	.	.	CASSPEGNTIYF	TGTGCCAGCTCACCAGAGGGAAACACCATATATTTT
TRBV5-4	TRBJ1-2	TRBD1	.	CASSLGGGQGARYGYTF	TGTGCCAGCAGCTTGGGAGGGGGACAGGGGGCCCGCTATGGCTACACCTTC
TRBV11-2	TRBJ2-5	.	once	CASRPTQGFRETQYF	TGTGCCAGCAGACCTACACAGGGTTTTCGAGAGACCCAGTACTTC
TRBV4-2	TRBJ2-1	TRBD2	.	CASSQDTGLAGTGQFF	TGTGCCAGCAGCCAAGATACAGGATTAGCGGGCACTGGGCAGTTCTTC
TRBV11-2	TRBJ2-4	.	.	CASSRTRGPSVAKNIQYF	TGTGCCAGCAGCCGGACAAGGGGCCCCTCCGTAGCCAAAAACATTCAGTACTTC
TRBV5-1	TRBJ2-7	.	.	CASRRNTSAARQYF	TGCGCCAGCAGACGCAATACGTCTGCGGCACGGCAGTACTTC
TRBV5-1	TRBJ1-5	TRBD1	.	CASSAGTGSNQPQHF	TGCGCCAGCAGCGCGGGGACAGGTAGCAATCAGCCCCAGCATTTT
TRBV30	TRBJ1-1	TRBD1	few	CAWSLGGWTFF	TGTGCCTGGAGTTTAGGGGGCTGGACTTTCTTT